The 17 T cell receptor beta chains reported below all come from one sample, sequenced in a study of identical twins. TCRdb re-analysed the 5' RACE reads in MiXCR, keeping a single row per CDR3 protein. The profile shows about 520,000 distinct CDR3 sequences, 22% of them singletons. A further study also used this sample, focusing on T cells expressing NK-cell markers.

Sequencing was done on a sample of CD4+ T cells sorted from blood. The receptors were gathered from a young woman in good health.

A single count supports this clonotype. The chain joins TRBV10-3 to TRBJ2-2, with a tentative D call TRBD2 (6 bases). The CDR3 is 16 amino acids. The V end lost 7 bases, the J end lost 2 bases, and 17 bases lay between the germline ends. Looked up from germline, CDR1 is ENHRY and CDR2 is SYGVKD. The CDR3 here is CAINHSGTSNTGELFF. As DNA, the CDR3 is TGTGCCATCAACCATAGCGGAACCAGTAACACCGGGGAGCTGTTTTTT.

This sequence joins TRBV12-3 or TRBV12-4 and TRBJ1-3; D unclear. The CDR3 length is 13 residues. V was cut by 6 bases and J by 0 bases, with 6 bases left in between. The DNA for the CDR3 is TGTGCCAGCAGATTCAACTCTGGAAACACCATATATTTT. It specifies CASRFNSGNTIYF.

The J gene is TRBJ2-3, the V gene TRBV7-3; 7 bases map to TRBD2. The germline gives CDR1 SGHTA, CDR2 FQGTGA. The CDR3 totals 18 residues. With V trimmed by 1 base and J by 1 base, 11 bases remained unmatched. Here the CDR3 reads CASSLKGRSGGGTDTQYF. As DNA, the CDR3 is TGTGCCAGCAGCTTAAAAGGGCGTAGTGGGGGGGGCACAGATACGCAGTATTTT.

This clonotype was observed many times. V gene TRBV20-1 combines with J gene TRBJ2-7; no definite D call. CDR3 length: 15 residues. Trimming stripped 6 bases from V and 4 bases from J, with 22 bases between. CDR1 and CDR2 from the germline V gene are DFQATT and SNEGSKA (reference sequence). CDR3 sequence (DNA): TGCAGTGCGAACCCACCTCGGGCGTCTATATACGAGCAGTACTTC. Protein: CSANPPRASIYEQYF.

This chain links TRBV19 with TRBJ1-4; the match to TRBD1 covers 9 bases. This CDR3 region has 13 residues. CDR1 is LNHDA and CDR2 is SQIVND in the germline V gene (reference sequence). The V gene end was trimmed by 10 bases and the J gene end by 7 bases; junction bases not matched to a gene: 7. CDR3 residues: CATADRGGEKLFF. DNA for the CDR3: TGTGCCACTGCGGACAGGGGAGGTGAAAAACTGTTTTTT.

The chain has TRBV5-1 and TRBJ2-1; the D gene is possibly TRBD1 (6 bases). Germline CDR1 reads SGHRS; CDR2 reads YFSETQ. The germline V and J ends were trimmed by 6 bases and 4 bases, with 17 bases remaining between them. This CDR3 is built from 15 residues. DNA of the CDR3: TGCGCCAGCAACAAAATACCGGACAGTTACAATGAGCAGTTCTTC. Its protein product is CASNKIPDSYNEQFF.

The chain links TRBV10-3 to TRBJ2-7; D is undetermined. The length of the CDR3 is 12 residues. Trimming left V 0 bases short and J 5 bases short, with 5 bases between. The germline V gene encodes CDR1 ENHRY and CDR2 SYGVKD. In DNA, the CDR3 is TGTGCCATCAGTGAGTCGTCCCACGAGCAGTACTTC. Its translation: CAISESSHEQYF.

V usage is TRBV9 and J usage is TRBJ1-5; tentative D call: TRBD1 (5 bases). Deletions cut 0 bases from V and 5 bases from J, with 9 bases between. The CDR3 is 14 residues long. CDR1 is SGDLS, CDR2 YYNGEE, per germline. This CDR3 is CASSVEGGDQPQHF. The DNA for the CDR3 is TGTGCCAGCAGCGTAGAAGGAGGGGATCAGCCCCAGCATTTT. The complete variable domain, with remaining parts taken from reference TRBV9 and TRBJ1-5, reads DSGVTQTPKHLITATGQRVTLRCSPRSGDLSVYWYQQSLDQGLQFLIQYYNGEERAKGNILERFSAQQFPDLHSELNLSSLELGDSALYFCASSVEGGDQPQHFGDGTRLSIL.

In this sample, this clonotype turned up many times. The V gene is TRBV12-3 or TRBV12-4, the J gene TRBJ2-1; 13 nucleotides match TRBD2. This CDR3 contains 16 residues. V shed 1 base and J 5 bases; nucleotides not matched to a gene: 2. CDR3 loop: CASSLVGTSGNNEQFF. The CDR3 DNA sequence: TGTGCCAGCAGTTTAGTGGGGACTAGCGGGAACAATGAGCAGTTCTTC.

The table lists this clonotype with a few counts. The chain employs TRBV7-8 and TRBJ2-1; a weak D match, TRBD1 (5 bases). Between the trimmed V and J ends, which lost 3 bases and 4 bases, there was a span of 19 bases. This CDR3 comprises 17 residues. Looked up from germline, CDR1 is SGHVS and CDR2 is FQNEAQ. The CDR3 loop is CASSLGRRQGSYNEQFF. The DNA for the CDR3 is TGTGCCAGCAGCTTGGGGCGGCGTCAGGGCTCTTACAATGAGCAGTTCTTC.

DNA of the CDR3: TGTGCCAGCAGTTCAACAGGGGCTTCGACTGGAAACACCATATATTTT. Amino acid sequence: CASSSTGASTGNTIYF. V and J are TRBV12-3 or TRBV12-4 and TRBJ1-3, with TRBD1 identical over 7 bases. The CDR3 contains 16 residues. After removal of 4 bases from V and 2 bases from J, the junction contained 8 bases not matched to a gene.

This rearrangement joins TRBV5-5 to TRBJ1-2; 7 nucleotides match TRBD1. The CDR3 extends over 14 amino acids. Losses at the gene ends were 6 bases for V and 5 bases for J; bases not matched to a gene: 10. CDR1 is SGHKS and CDR2 is YYEKEE in the germline V gene (reference sequence). This chain's CDR3 is CASTTTRQGYGYTF. In DNA, the CDR3 is TGTGCCAGCACCACGACTCGACAGGGATATGGCTACACCTTC.

The V call is TRBV20-1, the J call TRBJ2-2, with a weak D call TRBD2 (5 bases). The CDR3 runs to 16 residues. Germline V lookup: CDR1 DFQATT, CDR2 SNEGSKA (reference sequence). Trimming removed 0 bases from V and 2 bases from J, with 13 bases in between. CDR3 in amino acids: CSARDPNGVNTGELFF. DNA of the CDR3: TGCAGTGCTAGAGATCCCAACGGGGTCAACACCGGGGAGCTGTTTTTT.

The J gene is TRBJ2-5, the V gene TRBV7-9; D unclear. Trimming removed 5 bases from V and 5 bases from J, with 15 bases in between. Germline lookup yields CDR1 SEHNR and CDR2 FQNEAQ (reference sequence). The CDR3 has 14 residues. DNA of the CDR3: TGTGCCAGCAGCCCCCCCCAAGGCCGGGAGACCCAGTACTTC. Encoded protein: CASSPPQGRETQYF.

J is TRBJ1-2 and V is TRBV3-1, with a tentative D call TRBD1 (5 bases). Trimming took off 1 base at V and 1 base at J, with 7 bases between the two ends. CDR1 LGHDT and CDR2 YNNKEL come from the germline V gene (reference sequence). This CDR3 comprises 14 residues. CDR3 region: CASSQAGSNYGYTF. In DNA form, the CDR3 reads TGTGCCAGCAGCCAAGCAGGGAGTAACTATGGCTACACCTTC.

The chain has TRBV7-2 and TRBJ2-7, with 10 positions matching TRBD2. The CDR3 has 15 amino acids. Trimming removed 2 bases from V and 7 bases from J; junction bases left unmatched: 8. Germline-derived CDR1 and CDR2 are SGHTA and FQGNSA. In DNA form, the CDR3 reads TGTGCCAGCAGCTTAATTACTAGCGGGACTTCTGAGCAGTACTTC. This sequence encodes CASSLITSGTSEQYF.

V is TRBV6-5 and J is TRBJ1-6; D not resolved. This CDR3 region has 14 residues. The germline gives CDR1 MNHEY, CDR2 SVGAGI. V was clipped by 2 bases and J by 7 bases, with 9 bases between them. CDR3 amino acids: CASSYESLNSPLHF. CDR3 bases: TGTGCCAGCAGTTACGAGTCACTAAATTCACCCCTCCACTTT.